This T cell receptor beta chain derives from a study of CD8 T cells in ankylosing spondylitis. Broader study findings: Reportedly, significant enrichment of disease-linked clones occurred in matched ankylosing spondylitis synovial fluid. Clones linked to the disease showed a CD8+ phenotype. They occurred at relatively low frequencies in peripheral blood.

Quantitative molecular-barcoded 5'-RACE generated the TCR beta libraries. TCRdb called the 5' RACE reads again in MiXCR, with one record for every CDR3 protein. The table has roughly 250,000 distinct CDR3 sequences, around 7.8% seen once; the top ten hold nearly 7%. This clonotype came up many times. Its antigen is currently unknown. After removal of 5 bases from V and 7 bases from J, the junction contained 11 bases not matched to a gene. CDR3 length: 14 residues. CDR1 SQVTM and CDR2 ANQGSEA come from the germline V gene. The source material was blood, either unsorted or a sorted T cell fraction (not recorded which). This receptor was taken from a male donor with ankylosing spondylitis or in good health (not recorded which). The gene calls are TRBV29-1 and TRBJ2-1; 7 bases align to TRBD2. CDR3 DNA: TGCAGCGTTTCCAGCGGGGTAGTCGGGAATGAGCAGTTCTTC. Protein: CSVSSGVVGNEQFF.